Sequencing of this T cell receptor beta chain was carried out in a study of cytomegalovirus exposure and HLA in healthy donors. The study's findings and limits: Analyzed later, most CMV-associated TCR beta chains appeared HLA-restricted.

V shed 5 bases, J shed 5 bases, and the junction held 4 bases outside the gene matches. Germline-derived CDR1 and CDR2 are LGHNA and YSLEER. The CDR3 length is 14 residues. As for the donors, each was a healthy bone marrow donor. Donors sampled were nominally healthy, though unrecorded immune exposures were likely. As regards this clone: No antigen is known for it.

Primers included in the PCR were 60 Vbeta and 13 Jbeta primers. TCRdb keeps only in-frame clones here, not all; method: immunoSEQ multiplex PCR. The sample includes 150,000 or so clones, roughly 80% of them seen just once. The chain couples TRBV4-3 to TRBJ2-1; 9 bases are a match to TRBD1. This clonotype was sampled from a woman between 18 and 29 years old in good health and CMV-seropositive. The specimen was PBMCs. CDR3 sequence (DNA): TGCGCCAGCAGCGAGAGGACAGGGGACAATGAGCAGTTCTTC. As protein: CASSERTGDNEQFF.